This T cell receptor (beta chain) was identified in a study of shared clonotypes between healthy human individuals. Across the whole study: The composition of the donors was two women and three men aged 18 to 49. Study results and caveats: Non-shared clonotypes showed lower generation probabilities than clonotypes common to all four donors.

On this clone itself: Its antigen is not known.

With 4 bases removed from V and 5 bases from J, the gap between germline ends came to 24 bases. Germline loops: CDR1 MGHRA, CDR2 YSYEKL. This CDR3 comprises 17 residues. The repertoire was sequenced with immunoSEQ multiplex PCR; TCRdb's copy has only in-frame clones and lacks some. The sample carries over 950,000 clones, approximately 75% recorded once. Sequencing was performed on memory CD4+ T cells from PBMCs. The subset: CD45RA-negative fraction. The receptor comes from a man younger than 30 in good health. Some clones in this sample may be carry-over from other donors' samples. The chain links TRBV4-1 to TRBJ2-7, with TRBD1 as a possible D gene (7 bases). This CDR3 reads CASSPGGLAGILNEQYF. The DNA for the CDR3 is TGCGCCAGCAGCCCAGGGGGGTTGGCGGGGATCCTGAACGAGCAGTACTTC.